This record concerns one T cell receptor beta chain sequence. V lost 3 bases, J lost 2 bases, and 4 bases lay in between. The CDR3 has 12 amino acids. Germline V CDR1 and CDR2: SGDLS, YYNGEE. Autoimmune disease history or systemic immunosuppression barred patients. Generated by immunoSEQ multiplex PCR, the TCRdb table keeps only in-frame clones and is missing some. The sample includes almost 85,000 clones, approximately 93% of them seen just once. The record originates from a study of OX40 agonist ivuxolimab in advanced cancers. Overall study: Prior therapy, whether anti-PD-1, anti-PD-L1 or anti-CTLA-4, was allowed, and 35% to 40% had some.

This sequence was found in an adult with an advanced solid tumor such as melanoma, head and neck, liver or kidney cancer. Source: CD4+ or CD8+ T cells sorted from blood, taken in a trial of the OX40 agonist ivuxolimab. The chain combines TRBV9 with TRBJ2-3; D is unclear. In nucleotides, the CDR3 is TGTGCCAGCAGCGCAGACACAGATACGCAGTATTTT. This codes for CASSADTDTQYF.